Described below is a single T cell receptor beta chain sequence and its context. Original analysis: Amplification with reference gene primers provided the estimates of nucleated cell counts. Only in-frame clones appear in the TCRdb table, and some are missing; sequencing was by immunoSEQ multiplex PCR. V, J and clone size are taken as reported in that table, and D and trimming were inferred from the DNA itself. The data contain roughly 140,000 clones, about 76% of them seen just once; the ten biggest clones take up approximately 8%. The entry originates in a study of blood T cell repertoires in COVID-19. Looking at the study overall: Acute-phase and convalescent COVID-19 samples originated in the United States, Italy and Spain. PBMCs, B-cell-depleted T cells, or T cells provided the cDNA or gDNA that made up the material.

The CDR3 loop spans 13 amino acids. The trim removed 4 bases at V and 3 bases at J, leaving 2 bases unmatched. Germline V gene sequence: CDR1 SGHRS, CDR2 YFSETQ. The source is a human donor in a cohort sampled during active COVID-19. The V gene is TRBV5-1, the J gene TRBJ2-7; 9 positions agree with TRBD1. Sequencing was carried out using peripheral blood. The CDR3 DNA follows: TGCGCCAGCAGCCGGGACAGGGTCTACGAGCAGTACTTC. Translation: CASSRDRVYEQYF.